The 20 T cell receptor beta chains below were found in one sample sequenced in a study of tumor and adjacent non-tumor tissue in lung cancer (dated 2018 in TCRdb). Library preparation employed multiplex PCR. Instrument on record: Illumina HiSeq 2500. TCRbeta libraries were constructed through three rounds of nested PCR with primers (Table S4) according to protocols adapted from ARM-PCR. TCRdb reworked the public reads: Q25 trimming with fastp, MiXCR clone assembly, productive beta chains retained. Each CDR3 protein gets just one entry, which takes the most common genes and DNA from the rows behind it. This sample holds approximately 120,000 distinct CDR3 sequences; about 66% were observed only once. In total, the top ten clones hold 10% to 15% of the sample. Bulk unsorted tissue served as the source for RNA extraction, and RNA quality was assessed using a NanoDrop ND-1000 and an Agilent 2100. Sequencing was carried out using lung tumor tissue. These receptors all come from a man aged 25-45 years with non-small cell lung cancer.

This clonotype turned up a few times. V is TRBV11-2 and J is TRBJ2-6; 8 bases map to TRBD1. The CDR3 runs 18 residues. Germline V CDR1 and CDR2: SGHAT, FQNNGV. With 4 bases clipped from V and 2 bases from J, the junction kept 10 bases outside the gene matches. This CDR3 is CASSSNRGSITGANVLTF. Written as DNA, the CDR3 is TGTGCCAGCAGCTCCAACAGGGGGAGTATAACTGGGGCCAACGTCCTGACTTTC.

Details on this clonotype: At one end the junction does not follow the germline gene, possibly because of a read error. The CDR3 reads CASSPSGTSAETQNF. The CDR3 DNA reads as TGTGCCAGTAGTCCTTCCGGGACTAGTGCAGAGACCCAGAACTTC. The chain links TRBV11-1 to TRBJ2-5, with 8 bases fitting TRBD2. Germline lookup yields CDR1 SGHAT and CDR2 FQDESV (reference sequence). CDR3 length: 15 amino acids.

This clonotype appeared a few times. The genes are TRBV6-4 and TRBJ2-3, with D unresolved. V was shortened by 0 bases and J by 0 bases, with 4 bases between the two germline ends. The CDR3 covers 14 residues. Per germline, CDR1 MRHNA and CDR2 SNTAGT. The CDR3 is CASSDSWSTDTQYF. In nucleotides, the CDR3 is TGTGCCAGCAGTGACTCGTGGAGCACAGATACGCAGTATTTT.

Regarding this clonotype: Relative to the germline gene, one junction end is altered; a read error may explain this. V and J are TRBV5-5 and TRBJ1-6; D uncertain. The CDR3 totals 14 residues. From germline, CDR1 is SGHKS and CDR2 YYEKEE (reference sequence). CDR3 sequence reads: CTSSPSMGNSPLRF. The CDR3 DNA follows: TGTACCAGCAGCCCCTCCATGGGTAATTCACCCCTCCGCTTT.

Comments on this clonotype: The conserved phenylalanine or tryptophan is not found at the CDR3 terminus, so this likely reflects a read error. The chain joins TRBV11-2 to TRBJ2-3; tentatively, D is TRBD2 (5 bases). The CDR3 has 13 amino acids. Trimming removed 5 bases from V and 5 bases from J, with 11 bases in between. CDR1 SGHAT and CDR2 FQNNGV come from the germline V gene. CDR3 sequence (DNA): TGTGCCAGCAGCCGGACGGGGAGAGATACGCAGTATTTG. It codes for CASSRTGRDTQYL.

The table lists this clonotype with a few counts. Being one base from a much bigger clone, this may be a read error. The V and J genes are TRBV6-5 and TRBJ2-1; D not resolved. Trimming shortened V by 8 bases and J by 4 bases, and 9 bases separated the two germline ends. The CDR3 is 12 amino acids. In germline, CDR1 is MNHEY, CDR2 SVGAGI. In DNA form, the CDR3 reads TGTGCCAGCGGTTCCCGGTACAATGAGCAGTTCTTC. Protein sequence: CASGSRYNEQFF.

A word on this clonotype: One base away lies a much larger clone, so this may be a sequencing read error. This sequence joins TRBV12-3 or TRBV12-4 and TRBJ1-1, with a weak D call TRBD1 (5 bases). This CDR3 region has 14 residues. The germline V and J ends were trimmed by 2 bases and 5 bases, with 12 bases remaining between them. This CDR3 is CASSLFGGQTEAFF. The CDR3 DNA sequence: TGTGCCAGCAGTTTATTCGGGGGTCAGACTGAAGCTTTCTTT.

This clonotype has just a few counts. V gene TRBV7-9 combines with J gene TRBJ2-3; D may correspond to TRBD1 or TRBD2 (6 bases each). The length of the CDR3 is 16 residues. The germline CDR1 and CDR2 sequences are SEHNR and FQNEAQ (reference sequence). Between the trimmed V and J ends, which lost 5 bases and 1 base, there was a span of 16 bases. The CDR3 bases are TGTGCCAGCAGCCAGGGGACGCCGGGGGGCACAGATACGCAGTATTTT. Translating it yields CASSQGTPGGTDTQYF.

This clonotype was seen a few times. The rearrangement uses TRBV11-3 and TRBJ2-1, with TRBD1 matching 8 bases. The CDR3 contains 15 residues. From germline, CDR1 is SGHNT and CDR2 YENEEA. With 5 bases clipped from V and 8 bases from J, the junction kept 11 bases outside the gene matches. CDR3 in DNA: TGTGCCAGCAGCCCGCCGGGACAGGAAGCATATGAGCAGTTCTTC. Residues: CASSPPGQEAYEQFF.

V and J are TRBV10-2 and TRBJ2-5; TRBD1 matches 7 bases. CDR3 length equals 16 residues. V was clipped by 1 base and J by 3 bases; unmatched bases: 8. Germline CDR1 is WSHSY and CDR2 is SAAADI. As DNA, the CDR3 is TGCGCCAGCAGTGAGTTGCGGCAGGGGGTAGAAGAGACCCAGTACTTC. Protein: CASSELRQGVEETQYF.

As for this clonotype: This sequence may be a read error, since a much larger clone differs from it by one base. The V call is TRBV30, the J call TRBJ2-2, with D uncertain. The CDR3 runs 13 residues. Germline V lookup: CDR1 GTSNPN, CDR2 SVGIG (reference sequence). CDR3 sequence reads: CARSGSNTGELFF. CDR3 DNA sequence: TGTGCCAGGAGTGGGTCCAACACCGGGGAGCTGTTTTTT.

A word on this clonotype: Its ends do not fully match the called genes, so a read error is possible. This chain connects TRBV29-1 to TRBJ2-7, with D uncertain. The CDR3 runs to 15 residues. CDR1 is SQVTM, CDR2 ANQGSEA, per germline. CDR3 DNA: TGCAGCGTTGGGTCGGTCAGATTAACCTCCTATGAGCAGTACTTC. It yields the protein CSVGSVRLTSYEQYF.

On this clonotype itself: This may be a read error, as it is one base from a much larger clone. This chain uses TRBV6-6 with TRBJ1-1; D is unclear. The germline V gene has CDR1 MNHNY and CDR2 SVGAGI (reference sequence). Trimming shortened V by 7 bases and J by 1 base, and 13 bases separated the two germline ends. The CDR3 is made up of 14 amino acids. CDR3: CASTKFDKNTEAFF. CDR3 DNA: TGTGCCAGCACTAAATTTGACAAGAACACTGAAGCTTTCTTT.

Comments on this clonotype: This may come from a read error, since a much larger clone is one base off. The chain uses TRBV20-1 and TRBJ2-1; TRBD2 matches at 15 bases. Germline V gene data show CDR1 as DFQATT and CDR2 as SNEGSKA (reference sequence). The CDR3 runs 19 residues. This chain's CDR3 is CSARDGTSGGRRSYNERFF. The CDR3 DNA reads TGCAGTGCTAGAGATGGGACTAGCGGGGGGAGGCGCTCCTACAATGAGCGGTTCTTC.

This clonotype showed up many times. The rearrangement joins TRBV6-5 to TRBJ1-5, with a possible D match to TRBD1 (5 bases). V shed 6 bases and J shed 7 bases, with 16 bases lying between them. This CDR3 comprises 14 residues. The V gene's germline CDR1 is MNHEY and CDR2 SVGAGI. The CDR3 DNA is TGTGCCAGCAGGCCTGTGGGGCACAGACAGCCCCAGCATTTT. It codes for CASRPVGHRQPQHF.

This clonotype was seen more than once but under ten times. This chain connects TRBV18 to TRBJ2-2; TRBD1 matches 9 bases. This CDR3 region has 16 residues. Losses at the gene ends were 0 bases for V and 4 bases for J; bases not matched to a gene: 3. Germline V gene data show CDR1 as KGHSH and CDR2 as LQKENI. The DNA of the CDR3 is TGTGCCAGCTCACCACCGGGACAGGGTAGCACCGGGGAGCTGTTTTTT. As protein: CASSPPGQGSTGELFF.

Worth noting for this clonotype: Germline and junction disagree at one end, which may indicate a read error. This rearrangement joins TRBV24-1 to TRBJ2-1, with a tentative D call TRBD2 (5 bases). Germline V gene lookup returns CDR1 KGHDR and CDR2 SFDVKD. CDR3 length equals 13 residues. The CDR3 DNA is TGTGCCACCAGTGAACCCGGAGAGGGAGCTCAGTTATTC. Translating it yields CATSEPGEGAQLF.

There are many counts of this clonotype. The V gene is TRBV5-4, the J gene TRBJ1-2; D is undetermined. This CDR3 region has 16 residues. Trimming stripped 0 bases from V and 1 base from J, with 13 bases between. Germline-derived CDR1 and CDR2 are SGHNT and YYREEE (reference sequence). This CDR3 reads CASSLGGLSRNYGYTF. The CDR3 DNA reads as TGTGCCAGCAGCTTGGGAGGTCTCAGCCGTAACTATGGCTACACCTTC.

This clonotype was observed once. Just one base apart from a much larger clone, this may be a read error. V usage is TRBV12-3 or TRBV12-4 and J usage is TRBJ2-7; 10 bases agree with TRBD2. This CDR3 is 13 amino acids long. Trimming at V came to 10 bases and at J to 6 bases, leaving 9 bases not matched to a gene. The CDR3 sequence is CATLHTSGTEQYF. CDR3 coding DNA: TGTGCCACCCTTCATACTAGCGGGACCGAGCAGTACTTC.

This clonotype was counted at least ten times. The V call is TRBV5-1, the J call TRBJ2-3, with D tentatively TRBD2 (6 bases). Germline CDR1 is SGHRS and CDR2 is YFSETQ. The CDR3 is made up of 14 amino acids. The V end was cut by 1 base, the J end by 0 bases, with 6 bases between. CDR3 DNA sequence: TGCGCCAGCAGCTTGAGCGGGAGCACAGATACGCAGTATTTT. Translation gives CASSLSGSTDTQYF.